This T cell receptor (beta chain) appears in the sequencing data of a study of blood T cells in healthy people across ages. The second PCR ran roughly 6 to 11 cycles with a sample-barcoded 5' primer and J-beta primers. All samples gave at least 2.5 million CDR3-containing paired-end reads. TCRdb reprocessed the 5' RACE reads via MiXCR and lists one record per CDR3 protein. The table has 800,000 to 900,000 distinct CDR3 sequences, approximately 67% seen once; the top ten hold 25% to 30%. Comments on this clonotype: What it binds is unknown.

General study findings and limits: When one million T cells were used, diversity estimates were thought to be underestimates.

The authors extracted at least 5 micrograms of total RNA per sample. The sequenced material came from blood. The sequence was collected from a man aged 25 to 45 in good health.

CDR3 nucleotides: TGCGCCAGCAGCCAGACCCTGGGACTAGCGGGGGGGCCCCCTCTCTACGAGCAGTACTTC. Amino acid sequence: CASSQTLGLAGGPPLYEQYF. The chain couples TRBV4-3 to TRBJ2-7; 16 bases are a match to TRBD2. In germline, CDR1 is LGHNA, CDR2 YSLEER. The J segment lost 3 bases and the V segment lost 3 bases, leaving 14 bases of the junction unmatched. The CDR3 is 20 amino acids.